The 14 T cell receptor beta chains below come from one sample, sequenced in a study of control samples from healthy donors and cancer patients (dated by TCRdb to about 2020). Library creation used the immunoSEQ multiplex PCR assay. TCRdb stores this immuneACCESS table with in-frame sequences only. Part of the clones is absent; in the studies checked, under half of the shortfall reflects unresolved V genes, and no reason is known for the rest. This sample lists roughly 120,000 clones; about 95% were detected once. About 3.6% of the sample comes from the top ten. Sequencing was done on a sample of blood. The receptors were sampled from a man aged 25-45 years in good health.

The V and J genes are TRBV5-4 and TRBJ2-3, with 8 bases lining up with TRBD2. V lost 6 bases and J lost 2; bases outside the gene matches: 8. CDR1 and CDR2 (germline): SGHNT, YYREEE (reference sequence). The CDR3 has 15 amino acids. The CDR3 region has the DNA TGTGCCAGCACGAAGCGGGGGCGGGCCACAGATACGCAGTATTTT. Its protein is CASTKRGRATDTQYF.

The rearrangement links TRBV6-4 to TRBJ2-1; D uncertain. Deletions cut 3 bases from V and 5 bases from J, with 8 bases between. Germline V gene data show CDR1 as MRHNA and CDR2 as SNTAGT. The CDR3 has 13 amino acids. CDR3 DNA sequence: TGTGCCAGCAGTGAAGTAGGGAACAATGAGCAGTTCTTC. Residues: CASSEVGNNEQFF.

This clone is a singleton in its sample. The chain recombines TRBV4-1 with TRBJ1-1; no firm D call. This CDR3 region has 13 residues. The germline gives CDR1 MGHRA, CDR2 YSYEKL. Trimming took 0 bases from V and 11 from J, leaving 13 bases between them. CDR3 sequence (DNA): TGCGCCAGCAGCCAAGATCGGTTCACGGGGGCTTTCTTT. Translation gives CASSQDRFTGAFF.

V is TRBV6-1 and J is TRBJ1-2; D is ambiguous. Germline CDR1 MNHNS, CDR2 SASEGT. Trimming took 0 bases from V and 5 from J, leaving 13 bases between them. The CDR3 length is 15 residues. The CDR3 is CASSEALPGEYGYTF. In nucleotides, the CDR3 is TGTGCCAGCAGTGAAGCGCTTCCCGGGGAATATGGCTACACCTTC.

The chain carries TRBV2 and TRBJ1-1, with D perhaps TRBD1 (5 bases). Germline V gene sequence: CDR1 SNHLY, CDR2 FYNNEI. This CDR3 contains 13 residues. The CDR3 sequence is CAARPGGYTEAFF. The CDR3 DNA reads as TGTGCTGCGCGGCCCGGGGGTTACACTGAAGCTTTCTTT.

The rearrangement uses TRBV4-1 and TRBJ2-2, with D unclear. Germline CDR1 and CDR2: MGHRA and YSYEKL. V was clipped by 1 base and J by 1 base, with 7 bases between them. The CDR3 contains 15 residues. The CDR3 region is CASSQAPGNTGELFF. In nucleotides, the CDR3 is TGCGCCAGCAGCCAAGCCCCTGGGAACACCGGGGAGCTGTTTTTT.

The chain recombines TRBV6-5 with TRBJ2-2; no clear D. The germline CDR1 and CDR2 sequences are MNHEY and SVGAGI. Trimming took 6 bases from V and 6 from J, leaving 5 bases between them. This CDR3 has 11 amino acids. The CDR3 DNA follows: TGTGCCAGCAGCGAGGCCGGGGAGCTGTTTTTT. It translates to CASSEAGELFF.

The J gene is TRBJ1-1, the V gene TRBV5-1; D might be TRBD1 (6 bases). V lost 0 bases and J lost 7, with 7 bases in between. There are 12 residues in the CDR3. Germline-derived CDR1 and CDR2 are SGHRS and YFSETQ. CDR3 amino acids: CASSLEGGEAFF. The CDR3 coding sequence is TGCGCCAGCAGCTTGGAGGGGGGTGAAGCTTTCTTT. Full variable domain (missing parts from reference TRBV5-1 and TRBJ1-1): KAGVTQTPRYLIKTRGQQVTLSCSPISGHRSVSWYQQTPGQGLQFLFEYFSETQRNKGNFPGRFSGRQFSNSRSEMNVSTLELGDSALYLCASSLEGGEAFFGQGTRLTVV.

The chain recombines TRBV30 with TRBJ1-1; 7 bases agree with TRBD1. The length of the CDR3 is 14 residues. Trimming at V came to 5 bases and at J to 4 bases, leaving 10 bases not matched to a gene. Germline V gene lookup returns CDR1 GTSNPN and CDR2 SVGIG (reference sequence). CDR3 DNA: TGTGCCTGGGAGCGCAGGGGGAGGGGCACTGAAGCTTTCTTT. Its translation: CAWERRGRGTEAFF.

DNA of the CDR3: TGTGCCAGCAGCTTCAGGACAGGGAGCTATGGCTACACCTTC. It yields the protein CASSFRTGSYGYTF. The gene calls are TRBV5-6 and TRBJ1-2, with TRBD1 matching over 8 bases. The length of the CDR3 is 14 residues. V shed 2 bases and J 4 bases; nucleotides not matched to a gene: 4. Germline assignment: CDR1 SGHDT and CDR2 YYEEEE.

The genes are TRBV6-4 and TRBJ2-5, with 9 bases lining up with TRBD2. CDR3 length equals 14 residues. The V gene's germline CDR1 is MRHNA and CDR2 SNTAGT. The junction had 4 bases not matched to a gene; V was cut back by 5 bases and J by 3 bases. CDR3: CASSPSGEEETQYF. The CDR3 DNA sequence: TGTGCCAGCAGTCCTAGCGGGGAGGAAGAGACCCAGTACTTC.

The chain carries TRBV7-9 and TRBJ1-2; no definite D call. V lost 1 base, J lost 4 bases, and 10 bases lay in between. The CDR3 runs to 14 residues. Germline V gene sequence: CDR1 SEHNR, CDR2 FQNEAQ (reference sequence). The CDR3 nucleotides read TGTGCCAGCAGCTTAGTGGCGGATTTCTATGGCTACACCTTC. This gives the protein CASSLVADFYGYTF.

The chain joins TRBV10-3 to TRBJ2-2, with TRBD1 matching 9 bases. Germline lookup yields CDR1 ENHRY and CDR2 SYGVKD. This CDR3 spans 15 amino acids. V trimming: 6 bases; J trimming: 5 bases; junction bases outside the gene matches: 7. The CDR3 nucleotides read TGTGCCATCAGGCCAGGGGACAGGGTGACCGGGGAGCTGTTTTTT. This encodes CAIRPGDRVTGELFF.

This sequence joins TRBV29-1 and TRBJ2-1; TRBD1 is a possible D gene (7 bases). The CDR3 extends over 15 amino acids. The V and J ends lost 1 base and 5 bases respectively, with 15 bases between them. Germline lookup yields CDR1 SQVTM and CDR2 ANQGSEA. CDR3 region: CSVEVWAGGNNEQFF. As DNA, the CDR3 is TGCAGCGTTGAAGTGTGGGCAGGGGGGAACAATGAGCAGTTCTTC.